The 5 T cell receptor beta chains below come from one sample, sequenced in a study of CD8+ T cells in alopecia areata. As to treatment: oral pan-JAK inhibitor, 5-10 mg twice daily. The authors extracted RNA and reverse transcribed it into cDNA as the sequencing template. This table comes from immunoSEQ multiplex PCR, and its TCRdb copy is limited to in-frame clones, with some not included. The table includes some 180,000 clones, around 49% detected once. The source material was CD8+ T cells sorted from blood, sampled at week 52, from a patient treated with tofacitinib. The source of these receptors is a human donor with alopecia areata.

The V call is TRBV6-5, the J call TRBJ2-5, with D perhaps TRBD1 (6 bases). This CDR3 is built from 14 residues. CDR1 and CDR2 from the germline V gene are MNHEY and SVGAGI. The V and J ends lost 6 bases and 5 bases respectively, with 16 bases between them. CDR3 sequence reads: CASRETGLRETQYF. The CDR3 nucleotides are TGTGCCAGCAGAGAAACAGGGTTACGGGAGACCCAGTACTTC.

This clone was observed a few times. The chain is built from TRBV11-2 and TRBJ2-3; D gene ambiguous. Trimming took off 4 bases at V and 0 bases at J, with 14 bases between the two ends. Per germline, CDR1 SGHAT and CDR2 FQNNGV. The length of the CDR3 is 16 residues. The DNA of the CDR3 is TGTGCCAGCAGCTCCGCAAGTCCCCTTAGCACAGATACGCAGTATTTT. Its translation is CASSSASPLSTDTQYF.

The rearrangement joins TRBV23-1 to TRBJ2-7; D gene ambiguous. TRBV23-1 is assigned to the ORF class and has an uncertain function. V shed 7 bases and J shed 6 bases, with 4 bases lying between them. The CDR3 is 9 amino acids. This chain's CDR3 is CASITEQYF. The CDR3 DNA reads TGCGCCAGCATCACCGAGCAGTACTTC.

This sequence joins TRBV5-6 and TRBJ1-1, with D perhaps TRBD1 (6 bases). The V and J ends lost 5 bases and 3 bases respectively, with 11 bases between them. Germline V gives CDR1 SGHDT, CDR2 YYEEEE. This CDR3 has 13 residues. Here the CDR3 reads CASRAGAYTEAFF. CDR3 nucleotide sequence: TGTGCCAGCAGAGCGGGGGCGTACACTGAAGCTTTCTTT.

The V gene is TRBV4-1, the J gene TRBJ1-6; unclear D gene. The germline CDR1 and CDR2 sequences are MGHRA and YSYEKL. V was shortened by 0 bases and J by 9 bases, with 12 bases between the two germline ends. The CDR3 totals 15 residues. CDR3 region: CASSQDASMISPLHF. The CDR3 coding sequence is TGCGCCAGCAGCCAAGACGCTTCTATGATTTCACCCCTCCACTTT.